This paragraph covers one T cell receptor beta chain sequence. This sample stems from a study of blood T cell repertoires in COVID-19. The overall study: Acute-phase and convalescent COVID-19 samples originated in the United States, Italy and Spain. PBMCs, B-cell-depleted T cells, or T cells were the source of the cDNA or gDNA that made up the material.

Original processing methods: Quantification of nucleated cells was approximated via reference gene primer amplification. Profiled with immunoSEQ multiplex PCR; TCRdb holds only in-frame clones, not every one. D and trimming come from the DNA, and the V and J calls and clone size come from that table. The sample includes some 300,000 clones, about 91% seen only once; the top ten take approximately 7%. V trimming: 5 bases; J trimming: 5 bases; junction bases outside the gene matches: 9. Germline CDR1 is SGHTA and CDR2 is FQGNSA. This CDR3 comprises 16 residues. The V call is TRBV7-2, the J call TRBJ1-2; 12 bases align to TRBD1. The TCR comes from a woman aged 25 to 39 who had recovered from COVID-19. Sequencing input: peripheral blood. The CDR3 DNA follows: TGTGCCAGCAGCCAAAGGGACAGGGGGCTCGGATATGGCTACACCTTC. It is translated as CASSQRDRGLGYGYTF.